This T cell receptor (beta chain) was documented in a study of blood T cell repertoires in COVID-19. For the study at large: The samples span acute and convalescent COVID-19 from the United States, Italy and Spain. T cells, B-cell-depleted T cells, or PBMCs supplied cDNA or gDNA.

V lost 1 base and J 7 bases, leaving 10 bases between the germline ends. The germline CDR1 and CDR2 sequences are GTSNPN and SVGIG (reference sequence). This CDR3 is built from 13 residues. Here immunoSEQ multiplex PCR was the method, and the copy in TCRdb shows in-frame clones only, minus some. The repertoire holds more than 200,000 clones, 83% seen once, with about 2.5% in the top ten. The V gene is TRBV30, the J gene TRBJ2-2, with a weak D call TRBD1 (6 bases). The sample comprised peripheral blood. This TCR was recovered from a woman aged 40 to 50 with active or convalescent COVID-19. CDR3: CAWSGGQSGELFF. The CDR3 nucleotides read TGTGCCTGGAGTGGAGGACAGAGCGGGGAGCTGTTTTTT.